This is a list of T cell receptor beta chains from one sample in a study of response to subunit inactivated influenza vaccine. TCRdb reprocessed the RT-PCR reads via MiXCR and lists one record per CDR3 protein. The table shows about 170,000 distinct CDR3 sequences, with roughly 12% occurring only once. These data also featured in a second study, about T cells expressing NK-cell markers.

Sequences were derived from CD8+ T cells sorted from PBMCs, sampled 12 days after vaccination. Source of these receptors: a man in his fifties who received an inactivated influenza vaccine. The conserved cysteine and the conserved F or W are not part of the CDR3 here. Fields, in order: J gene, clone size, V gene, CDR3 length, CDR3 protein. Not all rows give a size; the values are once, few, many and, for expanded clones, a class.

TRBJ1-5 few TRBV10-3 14 NTSERDGTFNQPQH
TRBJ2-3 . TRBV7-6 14 ASSLAHGQGADTQY
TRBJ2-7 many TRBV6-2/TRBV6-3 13 ASSYSAGVPSEQY
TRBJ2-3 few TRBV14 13 ASSLYLTSTDTQY
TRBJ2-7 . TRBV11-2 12 ASSLFRGNYEQY
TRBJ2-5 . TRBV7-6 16 ASSFSLAGVHHGETQY
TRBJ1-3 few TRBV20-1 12 SARVGQGGPFVY
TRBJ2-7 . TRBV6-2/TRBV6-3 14 ASSYSLWAISYEQY
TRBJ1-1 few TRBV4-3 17 ASSQDRGGTGGLNTEAF
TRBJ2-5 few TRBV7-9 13 ASSSGQALQETQY
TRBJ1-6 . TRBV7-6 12 ASSWNGGVSPLH
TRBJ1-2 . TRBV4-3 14 ASSLWGHLSNYGYT
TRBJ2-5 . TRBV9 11 ASSGDSGETQY
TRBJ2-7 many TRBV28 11 ASSFGGFYEQY
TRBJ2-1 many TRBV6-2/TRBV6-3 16 ASSYGLGSGSSYNEQF
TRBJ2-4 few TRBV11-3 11 ASSQGVGNIQY
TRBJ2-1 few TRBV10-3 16 AISEGGLAGISYNEQF
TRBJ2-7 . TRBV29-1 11 SVQPGFAYEQY
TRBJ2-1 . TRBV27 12 ASSFQAGGNEQF
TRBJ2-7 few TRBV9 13 ASSVEGLGSHEQY
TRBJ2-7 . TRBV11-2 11 ASSTGQGYEQY
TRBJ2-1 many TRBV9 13 ASSVTGTGRNEQF
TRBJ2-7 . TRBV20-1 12 SARIRDRAYEQY
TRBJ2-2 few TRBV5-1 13 ASSPGQVNTGELF
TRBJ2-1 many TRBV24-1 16 ATPPGTSGGGGGNEQF
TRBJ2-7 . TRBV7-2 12 ASSLVLASYEQY
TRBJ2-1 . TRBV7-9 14 ASSLTGASSYNEQF
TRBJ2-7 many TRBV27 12 ASSLSVYSYEQY
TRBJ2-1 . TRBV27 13 ASTTGVSSYNEQF
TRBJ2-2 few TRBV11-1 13 ASSFGRANTGELF